This T cell receptor (beta chain) appears in the sequencing data of a study of blood T cell repertoires in COVID-19. Whole-study context: COVID-19 samples collected from the United States, Italy and Spain covered acute and convalescent phases. T cells, B-cell-depleted T cells, or PBMCs supplied cDNA or gDNA.

The germline V and J ends were trimmed by 6 bases and 0 bases, with 10 bases remaining between them. Germline CDR1 LNHDA, CDR2 SQIVND (reference sequence). The CDR3 length is 14 residues. Some clones are missing from TCRdb's copy, which holds only in-frame ones; the method was immunoSEQ multiplex PCR. The table records roughly 290,000 clones, around 89% of them present only once. The clonotype comes from a man aged 25-45 years with acute or convalescent COVID-19. The chain combines TRBV19 with TRBJ2-3; TRBD1 is a possible D gene (5 bases). The sample consisted of peripheral blood. In DNA form, the CDR3 reads TGTGCCAGTAGACAGGAGCAAAGCACAGATACGCAGTATTTT. As protein: CASRQEQSTDTQYF.